This T cell receptor beta chain came from a study of blood T cell repertoires in COVID-19. Sequencing was performed with immunoSEQ multiplex PCR; in TCRdb, only in-frame clones are kept and a portion is missing. Of about 180,000 clones detected, about three quarters appear once; the ten largest clones hold approximately 27%. The V end lost 2 bases, the J end lost 7 bases, and 5 bases lay between the germline ends. The CDR3 loop spans 11 amino acids. Germline V CDR1 and CDR2: GTSNPN, SVGIG (reference sequence). The sample taken for sequencing was peripheral blood. The receptor was derived from a woman in her seventies with acute or convalescent COVID-19. The V call is TRBV30, the J call TRBJ2-2; D unresolved. The CDR3 nucleotides are TGTGCCTGGAGTCTCTTCGGGGAGCTGTTTTTT. Residues: CAWSLFGELFF.